A single sample is the source of the 18 T cell receptor beta chains below, sequenced in a study of blood T cell repertoires in COVID-19. Assay: immunoSEQ multiplex PCR; the TCRdb copy retains only in-frame clones and omits some. The sample has around 400,000 clones, 75% to 90% seen once; the top ten hold around 5.1%. The sample taken for sequencing was PBMCs or T cells enriched from blood (not recorded which). These receptors originate from a woman in her fifties or sixties who had recovered from COVID-19.

The count of this clone is one. The gene calls are TRBV7-2 and TRBJ1-3, with a tentative D call TRBD1 (5 bases). The V gene's germline CDR1 is SGHTA and CDR2 FQGNSA. The CDR3 spans 18 residues. The V end was cut by 5 bases, the J end by 0 bases, with 20 bases between. The CDR3 DNA reads as TGTGCCAGCAGCACCCAGCGGGTGGGGCATTCCTCTGGAAACACCATATATTTT. Translation gives CASSTQRVGHSSGNTIYF.

The J gene is TRBJ2-2, the V gene TRBV30; weak D call: TRBD1 (6 bases). The CDR3 runs 16 residues. Germline V gives CDR1 GTSNPN, CDR2 SVGIG (reference sequence). V dropped 5 bases and J dropped 3 bases, with 19 bases sitting between them. The CDR3 nucleotides are TGTGCCTGGGTCCGAGGGACGCACAGGGACACCGGGGAGCTGTTTTTT. Its translation: CAWVRGTHRDTGELFF.

This clone appeared once. This sequence joins TRBV6-5 and TRBJ2-5; 7 bases map to TRBD1. Germline V lookup: CDR1 MNHEY, CDR2 SVGAGI. The CDR3 sequence is 13 residues long. Germline trimming cut 2 bases from V and 5 bases from J; bases unmatched to any gene: 2. CDR3 bases: TGTGCCAGCAGTTACGTCAGGGGGGAGACCCAGTACTTC. Protein: CASSYVRGETQYF.

The gene calls are TRBV19 and TRBJ1-6, with D perhaps matching TRBD1 (6 bases). CDR1 and CDR2 from the germline V gene are LNHDA and SQIVND (reference sequence). V lost 6 bases, J lost 9 bases, and 21 bases lay in between. This CDR3 is built from 16 residues. As DNA, the CDR3 is TGTGCCAGTAGCCTTTGGACAGACCCTGCCATTTCACCCCTCCACTTT. Protein product: CASSLWTDPAISPLHF.

V and J are TRBV19 and TRBJ1-1; D is uncertain. The CDR3 has 12 amino acids. V was cut by 7 bases and J by 8 bases, with 14 bases left in between. Germline V gene data show CDR1 as LNHDA and CDR2 as SQIVND (reference sequence). The CDR3: CASTPPGGEAFF. The CDR3 nucleotides are TGTGCCAGTACCCCTCCCGGCGGGGAAGCTTTCTTT.

This clone was picked up one time. The rearrangement links TRBV6-2 or TRBV6-3 to TRBJ2-7; 16 bases are a match to TRBD2. Unmatched junction bases numbered 9, after V lost 5 bases and J lost 2 bases. Germline V gives CDR1 MNHEY, CDR2 SVGEGT. The length of the CDR3 is 18 residues. CDR3 coding DNA: TGTGCCAGCAGTCCAAAAAAGGGACTAGCGGGAGGGGCCTACGAGCAGTACTTC. This codes for CASSPKKGLAGGAYEQYF.

This sequence joins TRBV4-1 and TRBJ1-6; D is undetermined. The ends were cut back, 4 bases at V and 9 bases at J, with 10 bases in the middle. Germline CDR1 is MGHRA and CDR2 is YSYEKL. The CDR3 spans 13 residues. In DNA, the CDR3 is TGCGCCAGCAGCCTCGCAGAAATTTCACCCCTCCACTTT. Its translation is CASSLAEISPLHF.

The chain has TRBV9 and TRBJ1-1; D might be TRBD1 (6 bases). The CDR3 loop spans 15 amino acids. Trimming pared 4 bases from V and 0 bases from J, leaving 13 bases between. Germline V lookup: CDR1 SGDLS, CDR2 YYNGEE. The CDR3 sequence: CASSYRQDMNTEAFF. The CDR3, as DNA: TGTGCCAGCAGCTACCGACAGGACATGAACACTGAAGCTTTCTTT.

The rearrangement uses TRBV27 and TRBJ2-5; 8 bases map to TRBD1. V was clipped by 4 bases and J by 6 bases; unmatched bases: 4. CDR3 length equals 13 residues. In germline, CDR1 is MNHEY, CDR2 SMNVEV (reference sequence). The CDR3 bases are TGTGCCAGCAGTTCGACAGGGGTCAAGACCCAGTACTTC. This sequence encodes CASSSTGVKTQYF.

CDR3 sequence: CASGSLLSSYNEQFF. The CDR3 nucleotides read TGTGCTAGTGGTTCCCTTCTAAGCTCCTACAATGAGCAGTTCTTC. This sequence joins TRBV12-5 and TRBJ2-1, with D uncertain. Deletions cut 4 bases from V and 0 bases from J, with 10 bases between. Germline V gives CDR1 LGHNT, CDR2 FRNRAP. This CDR3 is built from 15 residues.

The gene calls are TRBV6-5 and TRBJ2-5; TRBD2 agrees at 7 bases. From germline, CDR1 is MNHEY and CDR2 SVGAGI. The CDR3 extends over 15 amino acids. V was pared by 6 bases and J by 5 bases, with 12 bases of the junction left unmatched. CDR3 loop: CASSSDKLARETQYF. In DNA form, the CDR3 reads TGTGCCAGCAGCTCAGACAAACTAGCGAGGGAGACCCAGTACTTC.

The chain links TRBV2 to TRBJ2-5; 15 positions match TRBD2. V was pared by 10 bases and J by 2 bases, with 5 bases of the junction left unmatched. The length of the CDR3 is 15 residues. Germline loops: CDR1 SNHLY, CDR2 FYNNEI. The CDR3 coding sequence is TGTGCCACCTCGGGACTAGCGGGGGGTCAAGAGACCCAGTACTTC. Amino acid sequence: CATSGLAGGQETQYF.

V is TRBV9 and J is TRBJ2-1, with a possible D match to TRBD1 (6 bases). Trimming removed 0 bases at V and 5 bases at J, with 21 bases between. The length of the CDR3 is 18 residues. CDR1 is SGDLS, CDR2 YYNGEE, per germline. As DNA, the CDR3 is TGTGCCAGCAGCGTAGATGCATTACAGGGCCTGATTCACAATGAGCAGTTCTTC. It yields the protein CASSVDALQGLIHNEQFF.

V is TRBV12-3 or TRBV12-4 and J is TRBJ1-1; TRBD1 matches at 7 bases. V dropped 2 bases and J dropped 5; count of bases not matched to a gene: 2. This CDR3 has 13 residues. The DNA for the CDR3 is TGTGCCAGCAGTTTAATACAGGGGACTGAAGCTTTCTTT. Translation: CASSLIQGTEAFF.

The V gene is TRBV19, the J gene TRBJ1-1; 8 bases are a match to TRBD1. Germline loops: CDR1 LNHDA, CDR2 SQIVND (reference sequence). This CDR3 contains 15 residues. V dropped 5 bases and J dropped 0; count of bases not matched to a gene: 5. Here the CDR3 DNA reads TGTGCCAGTAGTGGCAGGGGGCTTATGAACACTGAAGCTTTCTTT. Amino acids: CASSGRGLMNTEAFF.

This clone was seen only once. The rearrangement uses TRBV13 and TRBJ1-1, with D perhaps TRBD1 (5 bases). Trimming shortened V by 2 bases and J by 7 bases, and 20 bases separated the two germline ends. This CDR3 contains 16 residues. Germline lookup yields CDR1 PRHDT and CDR2 FYEKMQ (reference sequence). The CDR3 DNA follows: TGTGCCAGCAGCTTAATGGGGGGAGGAAAAACGGGTGAAGCTTTCTTT. Its protein is CASSLMGGGKTGEAFF.

This chain connects TRBV11-3 to TRBJ1-2; 9 bases align to TRBD1. Germline V gene lookup returns CDR1 SGHNT and CDR2 YENEEA. V shed 9 bases, J shed 8 bases, and the junction held 7 bases outside the gene matches. This CDR3 region has 12 residues. The CDR3 DNA sequence: TGTGCCAGTCAACAGGGGGCGGAGGGCTACACCTTC. This encodes CASQQGAEGYTF.

The chain combines TRBV16 with TRBJ1-6; D is unclear. The CDR3 has 14 amino acids. The germline V gene encodes CDR1 KGHSY and CDR2 FQNENV. Trimming cost V 4 bases and J 7 bases, with 11 bases left between them. The CDR3, as DNA: TGTGCCAGCAGCCCGGGTCTTAGAAATTCACCCCTCCACTTT. It translates to CASSPGLRNSPLHF.